Shown below are 21 T cell receptor beta chains from a single sample sequenced in a study of cytotoxic CD8 clonotypes in ibrutinib-treated CLL (dated by TCRdb to the early 2020s). Library preparation used the immunoSEQ multiplex PCR assay. The clones in this table, taken by TCRdb from immuneACCESS, are in-frame only. Not every clone is retained; where verified, under half of the shortfall comes from an unresolved V gene, and the cause of the rest is unknown. Across this sample there are about 270,000 clones, with 65% to 85% seen only once. The ten largest account for about 5% of the sample. The intended sense of this specimen's time point label: progressive disease on ibrutinib. Sequencing used PBMCs, obtained at disease progression, from a patient treated with ibrutinib. These receptors were obtained from a human donor with chronic lymphocytic leukemia.

This clone occurred a few times. The chain employs TRBV7-9 and TRBJ2-7, with no clear D. CDR3 length equals 14 residues. Per germline, CDR1 SEHNR and CDR2 FQNEAQ (reference sequence). V lost 5 bases and J lost 6, with 17 bases in between. CDR3 in DNA: TGTGCCAGCAGCCAAGGCAGCTACCGTGGCGAGCAGTACTTC. Encoded protein: CASSQGSYRGEQYF.

This clone was counted once. This chain links TRBV4-1 with TRBJ2-5; 8 bases map to TRBD2. Germline V gene data show CDR1 as MGHRA and CDR2 as YSYEKL. This CDR3 is 16 amino acids long. Trimming at V came to 0 bases and at J to 5 bases, leaving 8 bases not matched to a gene. The CDR3 region is CASSQEDTGGLETQYF. CDR3 nucleotides: TGCGCCAGCAGCCAAGAAGACACGGGGGGGCTTGAGACCCAGTACTTC.

The chain couples TRBV4-2 to TRBJ2-5; 10 positions match TRBD2. V gave up 0 bases and J gave up 5 bases; unmatched junction bases: 6. Germline V gene sequence: CDR1 LGHNA, CDR2 YNFKEQ. The CDR3 runs 16 residues. CDR3 residues: CASSQEQRGGMETQYF. The CDR3 bases are TGTGCCAGCAGCCAAGAACAGCGGGGGGGCATGGAGACCCAGTACTTC.

The chain combines TRBV7-3 with TRBJ2-5; D ambiguous. V was shortened by 2 bases and J by 2 bases, with 6 bases between the two germline ends. Per the germline V gene, CDR1 is SGHTA and CDR2 is FQGTGA. This CDR3 is 13 amino acids long. CDR3 coding DNA: TGTGCCAGCAGCTTAGCGGAGCAAGAGACCCAGTACTTC. It yields the protein CASSLAEQETQYF.

This clone was picked up a small number of times. The rearrangement uses TRBV7-8 and TRBJ2-7, with D hard to call. CDR1 is SGHVS and CDR2 is FQNEAQ in the germline V gene. The CDR3 is 17 amino acids. V lost 1 base and J lost 3, with 19 bases in between. For the CDR3, the DNA is TGTGCCAGCAGCTTAGTTAGGGCGTTTCGTGGGAACTACGAGCAGTACTTC. Amino acids: CASSLVRAFRGNYEQYF.

This chain uses TRBV5-6 with TRBJ1-6; 8 nucleotides match TRBD1. The CDR3 extends over 16 amino acids. CDR1 SGHDT and CDR2 YYEEEE come from the germline V gene. V lost 5 bases, J lost 6 bases, and 10 bases stayed unmatched. CDR3 sequence reads: CASRLRTGWGNSPLHF. The DNA for the CDR3 is TGTGCCAGCAGACTAAGGACAGGGTGGGGTAATTCACCCCTCCACTTT. The full variable domain, with the rest looked up from reference TRBV5-6 and TRBJ1-6, is DAGVTQSPTHLIKTRGQQVTLRCSPKSGHDTVSWYQQALGQGPQFIFQYYEEEERQRGNFPDRFSGHQFPNYSSELNVNALLLGDSALYLCASRLRTGWGNSPLHFGNGTRLTVT.

The chain couples TRBV18 to TRBJ1-2; D not certain. The germline CDR1 and CDR2 sequences are KGHSH and LQKENI. The CDR3 consists of 14 residues. Trimming cost V 10 bases and J 2 bases, with 17 bases left between them. This CDR3 reads CATRGEFPNYGYTF. CDR3 DNA: TGTGCCACCCGGGGAGAGTTTCCCAACTATGGCTACACCTTC.

The chain employs TRBV4-3 and TRBJ2-1; TRBD2 agrees at 13 bases. This CDR3 is built from 15 residues. With 3 bases clipped from V and 7 bases from J, the junction kept 3 bases outside the gene matches. Germline V gives CDR1 LGHNA, CDR2 YSLEER. CDR3 region: CASSQGTSGMNEQFF. The CDR3 DNA follows: TGCGCCAGCAGCCAGGGGACTAGCGGGATGAATGAGCAGTTCTTC.

The genes are TRBV25-1 and TRBJ2-5, with 7 bases lining up with TRBD2. From germline, CDR1 is MGHDK and CDR2 SYGVNS. V gave up 6 bases and J gave up 4 bases; unmatched junction bases: 8. This CDR3 is built from 14 residues. DNA of the CDR3: TGTGCCAGCAGGTTGGGCGGGAGAAGAGAGACCCAGTACTTC. Its protein is CASRLGGRRETQYF.

V gene TRBV10-3 combines with J gene TRBJ2-1, with TRBD2 matching over 7 bases. V gave up 3 bases and J gave up 13 bases; unmatched junction bases: 6. The CDR3 loop spans 12 amino acids. In germline, CDR1 is ENHRY, CDR2 SYGVKD. The CDR3 here is CAISEGLADQFF. DNA for the CDR3: TGTGCCATCAGTGAAGGGCTAGCGGACCAGTTCTTC.

This clone was counted once. This chain connects TRBV15 to TRBJ1-1; D gene uncertain. The V and J ends lost 3 bases and 0 bases respectively, with 14 bases between them. The CDR3 spans 16 residues. Germline V CDR1 and CDR2: LNHNV, YYDKDF (reference sequence). The CDR3 nucleotides are TGTGCCACCAGCAGTGGTCGGAGCAAACTGAACACTGAAGCTTTCTTT. Amino acids: CATSSGRSKLNTEAFF. Full variable domain (rest looked up from reference TRBV15 and TRBJ1-1): DAMVIQNPRYQVTQFGKPVTLSCSQTLNHNVMYWYQQKSSQAPKLLFHYYDKDFNNEADTPDNFQSRRPNTSFCFLDIRSPGLGDTAMYLCATSSGRSKLNTEAFFGQGTRLTVV.

The rearrangement joins TRBV6-5 to TRBJ2-7, with TRBD1 matching over 9 bases. Germline CDR1 reads MNHEY; CDR2 reads SVGAGI. V was clipped by 6 bases and J by 7 bases; unmatched bases: 10. The CDR3 is 14 residues long. CDR3 sequence reads: CASSRGTGPGEQYF. Here the CDR3 DNA reads TGTGCCAGCAGCCGCGGGACAGGGCCGGGAGAGCAGTACTTC.

The chain employs TRBV15 and TRBJ2-1; TRBD2 matches 7 bases. The CDR3 is made up of 19 amino acids. The ends lost 1 base at V and 4 bases at J; junction bases unmatched: 16. Germline CDR1 is LNHNV and CDR2 is YYDKDF (reference sequence). CDR3 sequence: CATSRGAGVPSSRYNEQFF. Here the CDR3 DNA reads TGTGCCACCAGCAGAGGGGCGGGGGTGCCATCCAGTCGATACAATGAGCAGTTCTTC.

This clone has only a few counts. The V and J genes are TRBV4-1 and TRBJ2-1; the D gene could be TRBD1 or TRBD2 (5 bases each). Trimming cost V 4 bases and J 0 bases, with 19 bases left between them. The CDR3 runs to 18 residues. Germline lookup yields CDR1 MGHRA and CDR2 YSYEKL. CDR3 coding DNA: TGCGCCAGCAGCCGCCGGGACCAGAACCTTAACTCCTACAATGAGCAGTTCTTC. Its protein is CASSRRDQNLNSYNEQFF.

This clone was detected once. V and J are TRBV29-1 and TRBJ2-1; D is uncertain. V lost 3 bases and J 5 bases, leaving 17 bases between the germline ends. CDR1 is SQVTM, CDR2 ANQGSEA, per germline. The CDR3 spans 15 residues. DNA of the CDR3: TGCAGCGTTGAGTTGCTGGGTTTGACTGACAATGAGCAGTTCTTC. Encoded protein: CSVELLGLTDNEQFF.

This chain links TRBV29-1 with TRBJ1-1; D perhaps matches TRBD1 (5 bases). Germline V gene data show CDR1 as SQVTM and CDR2 as ANQGSEA. Between the trimmed V and J ends, which lost 6 bases and 2 bases, there was a span of 13 bases. This CDR3 is 13 amino acids long. The CDR3 bases are TGCAGCGTAGGGACGGAGAAAAACACTGAAGCTTTCTTT. Translation: CSVGTEKNTEAFF.

This clone was seen only a few times. The V and J genes are TRBV6-5 and TRBJ1-6, with D hard to call. This CDR3 is 15 amino acids long. V lost 6 bases to trimming and J lost 6 bases, with 15 bases between them. CDR1 MNHEY and CDR2 SVGAGI come from the germline V gene. CDR3 in DNA: TGTGCCAGCAGCCGTGGGCGGGCGCGTAATTCACCCCTCCACTTT. Translated, it gives CASSRGRARNSPLHF.

This clone came up a few times. V and J are TRBV7-9 and TRBJ2-3; D perhaps matches TRBD2 (6 bases). The CDR3 runs to 15 residues. Trimming stripped 3 bases from V and 2 bases from J, with 12 bases between. Per the germline V gene, CDR1 is SEHNR and CDR2 is FQNEAQ (reference sequence). CDR3 residues: CASSFQSGLTDTQYF. DNA of the CDR3: TGTGCCAGCAGCTTCCAAAGCGGGCTCACAGATACGCAGTATTTT.

In its sample, this clone was seen a few times. The rearrangement joins TRBV10-3 to TRBJ2-2, with unresolved D. V gave up 3 bases and J gave up 6 bases, with 11 bases separating them. The CDR3 spans 14 residues. The germline gives CDR1 ENHRY, CDR2 SYGVKD. This CDR3 reads CAISDPPYAGELFF. The CDR3 nucleotides read TGTGCCATCAGTGACCCGCCATATGCCGGGGAGCTGTTTTTT.

The rearrangement uses TRBV27 and TRBJ2-5, with TRBD2 matching 9 bases. The CDR3 covers 16 residues. With V trimmed by 6 bases and J by 5 bases, 13 bases remained unmatched. Per the germline V gene, CDR1 is MNHEY and CDR2 is SMNVEV (reference sequence). This chain's CDR3 is CASSPGGGARGETQYF. The CDR3 DNA is TGTGCCAGCAGCCCAGGCGGGGGGGCCCGGGGCGAGACCCAGTACTTC.

The genes are TRBV7-8 and TRBJ2-7, with D perhaps matching TRBD2 (6 bases). Looked up from germline, CDR1 is SGHVS and CDR2 is FQNEAQ. Trimming shortened V by 5 bases and J by 2 bases, and 16 bases separated the two germline ends. The CDR3 runs 15 residues. The CDR3: CASSLLGTPPYEQYF. In DNA form, the CDR3 reads TGTGCCAGCAGCCTACTCGGGACTCCCCCCTACGAGCAGTACTTC.